These 5 T cell receptor beta chains were sequenced from one sample in a study of radiation and T cells in renal cell carcinoma. Treatment: treatment-naive control, cytoreductive nephrectomy. Using immunoSEQ multiplex PCR, the repertoire was profiled, and TCRdb retains in-frame clones only, with some absent. This repertoire shows roughly 21,000 clones, around half found once; its top ten account for approximately 21%. The input for sequencing was tumor tissue, taken from a patient whose treatment was nephrectomy without radiotherapy. The receptors shown here come from a human donor with renal cell carcinoma.

A few counts support this clone. The V and J genes are TRBV7-6 and TRBJ1-2; weak D call: TRBD1 (5 bases). The germline CDR1 and CDR2 sequences are SGHVS and FNYEAQ. The CDR3 has 15 amino acids. V shed 4 bases and J shed 8 bases, with 20 bases lying between them. Here the CDR3 reads CASSYGHIEKRGYTF. The CDR3 coding sequence is TGTGCCAGCAGCTACGGACACATCGAGAAAAGGGGCTACACCTTC.

The chain couples TRBV7-2 to TRBJ1-1, with TRBD1 matching 7 bases. CDR1 is SGHTA, CDR2 FQGNSA, per germline. The CDR3 length is 16 residues. V was clipped by 6 bases and J by 7 bases; unmatched bases: 17. The CDR3 nucleotides read TGTGCCAGCAGAAGCGTCCGGACAGGAGGATCGAGTGAAGCTTTCTTT. It translates to CASRSVRTGGSSEAFF.

This rearrangement joins TRBV14 to TRBJ1-1; 8 bases fit TRBD1. CDR3 size: 14 residues. Germline CDR1 reads SGHDN; CDR2 reads FVKESK. V shed 4 bases, J shed 6 bases, and the junction held 7 bases outside the gene matches. The CDR3 DNA reads as TGTGCCAGCAGCCTCAGGACAGGGTTCGCTGAAGCTTTCTTT. The encoded protein is CASSLRTGFAEAFF.

This clone was picked up one time. The chain employs TRBV6-5 and TRBJ1-5; D is unclear. This CDR3 has 13 residues. V lost 0 bases to trimming and J lost 6 bases, with 6 bases between them. Germline values: CDR1 MNHEY, CDR2 SVGAGI. The chain's CDR3 is CASSYSRFQPQHF. As DNA, the CDR3 is TGTGCCAGCAGTTACTCGAGATTTCAGCCCCAGCATTTT.

The chain recombines TRBV7-6 with TRBJ2-2; the D is unclear. Trimming took off 4 bases at V and 2 bases at J, with 8 bases between the two ends. The V gene's germline CDR1 is SGHVS and CDR2 FNYEAQ. The CDR3 has 14 residues. CDR3 sequence reads: CASSWAGNTGELFF. The CDR3 nucleotides read TGTGCCAGCAGCTGGGCTGGTAACACCGGGGAGCTGTTTTTT. The full variable domain, rest sourced from reference TRBV7-6 and TRBJ2-2, is GAGVSQSPRYKVTKRGQDVALRCDPISGHVSLYWYRQALGQGPEFLTYFNYEAQQDKSGLPNDRFSAERPEGSISTLTIQRTEQRDSAMYRCASSWAGNTGELFFGEGSRLTVL.